The 17 T cell receptor beta chains given below trace back to one sample, sequenced in a study of monozygotic twins with inflammatory bowel disease. TCRdb re-called the 5' RACE reads, yielding one record per CDR3 amino acid sequence without DNA. This table lists about 440,000 distinct CDR3 sequences. Sequences were obtained from blood. The source of these receptors is a human donor with ulcerative colitis or Crohn's disease, or a healthy co-twin of an affected twin (not recorded which).

The J gene is TRBJ1-2, the V gene TRBV4-1; the D call from TCRdb, TRBD1, cannot be confirmed without DNA. Germline V CDR1 and CDR2: MGHRA, YSYEKL. This CDR3 is built from 15 residues. The CDR3 sequence is CASSQRGDRSYGYTF.

This chain uses TRBV29-1 with TRBJ1-5. Germline V gene sequence: CDR1 SQVTM, CDR2 ANQGSEA. The CDR3 loop spans 12 amino acids. CDR3 region: CSVEIGPSFQHF.

The rearrangement joins TRBV5-1 to TRBJ2-3; lacking DNA, the TRBD2 call made by TCRdb goes unchecked. CDR1 is SGHRS, CDR2 YFSETQ, per germline. CDR3 length equals 15 residues. CDR3: CASSLTRTLTDTQYF.

This chain joins TRBV11-2 and TRBJ2-1; there is no DNA to check the TCRdb D call of TRBD2. Germline lookup yields CDR1 SGHAT and CDR2 FQNNGV. The CDR3 has 20 amino acids. This chain's CDR3 is CASSLDPFREGRSQHNEQFF. The full variable domain, its missing parts supplied by reference TRBV11-2 and TRBJ2-1, is EAGVAQSPRYKIIEKRQSVAFWCNPISGHATLYWYQQILGQGPKLLIQFQNNGVVDDSQLPKDRFSAERLKGVDSTLKIQPAKLEDSAVYLCASSLDPFREGRSQHNEQFFGPGTRLTVL.

CDR3 protein: CASRVPQGEQYF. The chain recombines TRBV11-2 with TRBJ2-7; the TCRdb D gene call, TRBD1, has no DNA to confirm it. The CDR3 is 12 residues long. Germline CDR1 reads SGHAT; CDR2 reads FQNNGV.

This chain's CDR3 is CASSVEVGETQYF. The chain joins TRBV9 to TRBJ2-5. This CDR3 region has 13 residues. CDR1 is SGDLS and CDR2 is YYNGEE in the germline V gene. Using reference TRBV9 and TRBJ2-5 for the parts outside the CDR3, the full variable domain is DSGVTQTPKHLITATGQRVTLRCSPRSGDLSVYWYQQSLDQGLQFLIQYYNGEERAKGNILERFSAQQFPDLHSELNLSSLELGDSALYFCASSVEVGETQYFGPGTRLLVL.

This chain joins TRBV18 and TRBJ2-5; TCRdb's D gene call, TRBD2, goes unchecked for lack of DNA. Germline-derived CDR1 and CDR2 are KGHSH and LQKENI. CDR3 size: 14 residues. The CDR3 spells CASSPQGSGETQYF.

This rearrangement joins TRBV28 to TRBJ2-4. Looked up from germline, CDR1 is MDHEN and CDR2 is SYDVKM. The CDR3 is 14 amino acids. The CDR3: CASSLLADKNIQYF. The whole variable domain, remainder taken from reference TRBV28 and TRBJ2-4, is DVKVTQSSRYLVKRTGEKVFLECVQDMDHENMFWYRQDPGLGLRLIYFSYDVKMKEKGDIPEGYSVSREKKERFSLILESASTNQTSMYLCASSLLADKNIQYFGAGTRLSVL.

The gene calls are TRBV4-1 and TRBJ1-1; TCRdb calls TRBD1, which cannot be checked without DNA. CDR1 is MGHRA, CDR2 YSYEKL, per germline. CDR3 length: 15 residues. The CDR3 here is CASSQQDREGTEAFF.

The V and J genes are TRBV7-2 and TRBJ2-2; TCRdb's D gene call, TRBD1, goes unchecked for lack of DNA. Germline V gene lookup returns CDR1 SGHTA and CDR2 FQGNSA. CDR3 length: 15 residues. The CDR3 loop reads CASSFGTDNTGELFF.

The V gene is TRBV6-5, the J gene TRBJ2-7; TCRdb proposes TRBD1, but this gene call is untestable without DNA. CDR3 length: 15 amino acids. Germline V gene sequence: CDR1 MNHEY, CDR2 SVGAGI. CDR3 in amino acids: CASSYSGEYSYEQYF.

The CDR3 loop is CASSEGGASSGNTIYF. The chain links TRBV2 to TRBJ1-3; as DNA is missing, the TRBD1 call by TCRdb cannot be tested. Germline loops: CDR1 SNHLY, CDR2 FYNNEI. This CDR3 contains 16 residues. Full variable domain (remainder filled in from reference TRBV2 and TRBJ1-3): EPEVTQTPSHQVTQMGQEVILRCVPISNHLYFYWYRQILGQKVEFLVSFYNNEISEKSEIFDDQFSVERPDGSNFTLKIRSTKLEDSAMYFCASSEGGASSGNTIYFGEGSWLTVV.

The gene calls are TRBV3-1 and TRBJ2-3; the TCRdb D gene call, TRBD2, has no DNA to confirm it. The CDR3 runs to 15 residues. The V gene's germline CDR1 is LGHDT and CDR2 YNNKEL (reference sequence). Here the CDR3 reads CASSQGLAGTDTQYF.

V usage is TRBV27 and J usage is TRBJ2-1; TCRdb reports TRBD1, a call that lacks DNA to check it against. The germline CDR1 and CDR2 sequences are MNHEY and SMNVEV (reference sequence). This CDR3 is built from 15 residues. The CDR3 loop reads CASSLRDIAYNEQFF.

The V call is TRBV5-1, the J call TRBJ2-3; absent DNA, TCRdb's TRBD2 call cannot be checked. Germline V gene sequence: CDR1 SGHRS, CDR2 YFSETQ. There are 16 residues in the CDR3. CDR3 sequence: CASSMTSGGRTDTQYF.

This sequence joins TRBV20-1 and TRBJ2-1. Germline loops: CDR1 DFQATT, CDR2 SNEGSKA (reference sequence). The CDR3 covers 14 residues. The CDR3 loop is CSARRPISYNEQFF.

The chain couples TRBV19 to TRBJ2-1; there is no DNA to check the TCRdb D call of TRBD1. Germline V gene data show CDR1 as LNHDA and CDR2 as SQIVND (reference sequence). The CDR3 contains 15 residues. CDR3: CASRDRGRGPNEQFF.